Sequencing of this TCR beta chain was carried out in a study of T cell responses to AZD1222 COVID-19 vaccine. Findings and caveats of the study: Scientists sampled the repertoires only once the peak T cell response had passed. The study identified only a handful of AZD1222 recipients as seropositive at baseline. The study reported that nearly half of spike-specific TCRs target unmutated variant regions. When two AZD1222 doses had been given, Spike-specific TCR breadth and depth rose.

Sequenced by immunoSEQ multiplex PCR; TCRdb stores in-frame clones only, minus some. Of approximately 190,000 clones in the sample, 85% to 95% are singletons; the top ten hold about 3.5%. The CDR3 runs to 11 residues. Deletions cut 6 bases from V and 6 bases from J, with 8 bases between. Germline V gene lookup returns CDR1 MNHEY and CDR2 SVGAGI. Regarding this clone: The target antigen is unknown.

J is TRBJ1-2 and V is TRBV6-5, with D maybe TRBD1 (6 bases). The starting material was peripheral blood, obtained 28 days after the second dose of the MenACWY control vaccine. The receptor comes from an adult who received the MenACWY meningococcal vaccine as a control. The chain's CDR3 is CASRRGDGYTF. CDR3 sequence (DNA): TGTGCCAGCAGGAGGGGGGATGGCTACACCTTC.